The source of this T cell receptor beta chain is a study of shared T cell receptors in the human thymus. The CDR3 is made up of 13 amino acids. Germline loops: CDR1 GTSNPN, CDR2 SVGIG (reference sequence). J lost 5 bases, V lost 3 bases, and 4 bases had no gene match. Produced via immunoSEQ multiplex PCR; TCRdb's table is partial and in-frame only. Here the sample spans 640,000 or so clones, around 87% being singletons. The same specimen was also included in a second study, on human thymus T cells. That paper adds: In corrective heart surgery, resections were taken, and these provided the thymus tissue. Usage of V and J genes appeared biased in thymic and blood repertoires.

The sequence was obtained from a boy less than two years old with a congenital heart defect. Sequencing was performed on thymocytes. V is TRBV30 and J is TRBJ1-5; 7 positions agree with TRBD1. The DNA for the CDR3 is TGTGCCTGGAGACAGGGGATAGATCAGCCCCAGCATTTT. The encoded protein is CAWRQGIDQPQHF. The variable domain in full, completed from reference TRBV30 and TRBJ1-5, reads SQTIHQWPATLVQPVGSPLSLECTVEGTSNPNLYWYRQAAGRGLQLLFYSVGIGQISSEVPQNLSASRPQDRQFILSSKKLLLSDSGFYLCAWRQGIDQPQHFGDGTRLSIL.